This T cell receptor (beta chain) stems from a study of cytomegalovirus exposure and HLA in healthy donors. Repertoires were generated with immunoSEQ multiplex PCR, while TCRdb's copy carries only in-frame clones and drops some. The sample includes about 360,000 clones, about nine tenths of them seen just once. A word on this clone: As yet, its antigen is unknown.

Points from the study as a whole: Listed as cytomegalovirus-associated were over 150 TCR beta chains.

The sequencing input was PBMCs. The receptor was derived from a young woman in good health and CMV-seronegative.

The DNA for the CDR3 is TGTGCCAGCAGATATCCGAGGCCTACTGGAAACACCATATATTTT. It yields the protein CASRYPRPTGNTIYF. This rearrangement joins TRBV28 to TRBJ1-3; no reliable D call. The CDR3 has 15 amino acids. Germline CDR1 reads MDHEN; CDR2 reads SYDVKM. Trimming shortened V by 6 bases and J by 2 bases, and 14 bases separated the two germline ends. Together with reference TRBV28 and TRBJ1-3, the CDR3 gives the full variable domain: DVKVTQSSRYLVKRTGEKVFLECVQDMDHENMFWYRQDPGLGLRLIYFSYDVKMKEKGDIPEGYSVSREKKERFSLILESASTNQTSMYLCASRYPRPTGNTIYFGEGSWLTVV.